The clone carrying this T cell receptor beta chain has a handful of counts. TCRdb analysed the 5' RACE reads with MiXCR anew, one entry per CDR3 protein. The sample contains 65,000 to 95,000 distinct CDR3 sequences, about 9.6% of which appear only once. The CDR3 extends over 14 amino acids. Germline V gives CDR1 SGHRS, CDR2 YFSETQ. The V end lost 1 base, the J end lost 5 bases, and 12 bases lay between the germline ends. The sample comes from a study of early T cells in non-severe SARS-CoV-2 infection. Study-wide background: Investigators sequenced bulk RNA drawn from unsorted whole blood, and chains remained unpaired.

This sequence originates from an adult who was a healthcare worker with PCR-confirmed SARS-CoV-2 infection or an uninfected control (not recorded which). Sequencing was performed on whole blood. This rearrangement joins TRBV5-1 to TRBJ1-1; D may be TRBD1 (5 bases). The CDR3 nucleotides read TGCGCCAGCAGCTTGACGGGGGTTGGAACTGAAGCTTTCTTT. Amino acids: CASSLTGVGTEAFF.